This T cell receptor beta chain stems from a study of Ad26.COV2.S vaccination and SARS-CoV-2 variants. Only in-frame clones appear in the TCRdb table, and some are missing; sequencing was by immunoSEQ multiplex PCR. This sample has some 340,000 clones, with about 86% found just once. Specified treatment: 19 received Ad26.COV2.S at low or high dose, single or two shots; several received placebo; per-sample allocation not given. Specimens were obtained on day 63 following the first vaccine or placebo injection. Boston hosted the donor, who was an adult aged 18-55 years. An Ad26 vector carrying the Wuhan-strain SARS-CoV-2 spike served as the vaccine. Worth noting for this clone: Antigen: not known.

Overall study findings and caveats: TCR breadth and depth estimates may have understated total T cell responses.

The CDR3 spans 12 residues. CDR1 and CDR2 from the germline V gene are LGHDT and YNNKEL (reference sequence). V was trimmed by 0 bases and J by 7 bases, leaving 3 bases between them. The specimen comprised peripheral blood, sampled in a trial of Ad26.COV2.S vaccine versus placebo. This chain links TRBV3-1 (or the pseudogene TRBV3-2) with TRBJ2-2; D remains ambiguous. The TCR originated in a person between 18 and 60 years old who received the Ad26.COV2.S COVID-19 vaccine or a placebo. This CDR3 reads CASSQEDGELFF. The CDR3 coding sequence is TGTGCCAGCAGCCAAGAGGACGGGGAGCTGTTTTTT.